The 2 T cell receptor beta chains below come from one sample, sequenced in a study of blood T cells in healthy people across ages. With a J-beta primer mix and a sample-barcoded 5' primer, a second PCR ran about 6 to 11 cycles. TCRdb fed the 5' RACE reads into MiXCR, producing one record per CDR3 protein. Counted here are some 640,000 distinct CDR3 sequences, roughly 50% occurring once; the ten biggest clones make up around a third. Input material: blood. The receptors shown here come from a woman aged 55-70 years in good health.

This clonotype has only a few counts. J is TRBJ2-5 and V is TRBV5-1; TRBD1 matches 10 bases. CDR3 size: 14 residues. Germline CDR1 reads SGHRS; CDR2 reads YFSETQ. V trimming: 5 bases; J trimming: 2 bases; junction bases outside the gene matches: 3. The CDR3 spells CASSWTGGQETQYF. For the CDR3, the DNA is TGCGCCAGCAGTTGGACAGGGGGACAAGAGACCCAGTACTTC.

The chain is built from TRBV2 and TRBJ2-7; possible D gene TRBD1, 6 bases. The germline V gene encodes CDR1 SNHLY and CDR2 FYNNEI. The length of the CDR3 is 15 residues. Trimming removed 6 bases from V and 7 bases from J, with 22 bases in between. This CDR3 reads CASRNDGSGVGEQYF. The CDR3 DNA sequence: TGTGCCAGCAGGAATGACGGATCAGGGGTGGGGGAGCAGTACTTC.